Listed below are T cell receptor beta chains from one sample, sequenced in a study of identical twins. MiXCR was run by TCRdb on the 5' RACE reads, yielding one entry per CDR3 protein. Among 450,000 to 500,000 distinct CDR3 sequences listed, roughly an eighth were seen once. This sample also appeared in a second study, on yellow fever vaccine responses in identical twins.

Material: CD4+ T cells sorted from blood. These receptors all come from a woman aged 18-35 years in good health. CDR3s include the opening cysteine and the closing phenylalanine or tryptophan. A D gene is named only where the DNA matches it firmly. Clone size appears in some rows only: once, few, many, or a class for an expanded clone.

D,size,J,V,DNA,CDR3
.,few,TRBJ2-7,TRBV20-1,TGCAGTGCTGAGGACCCTAGCGAGCAGTACTTC,CSAEDPSEQYF
.,.,TRBJ2-2,TRBV20-1,TGCAGTGCCCCCCTACGACGGCAGGGCGGGGAGCTGTTTTTT,CSAPLRRQGGELFF
.,.,TRBJ1-1,TRBV21-1,TGTGCCAGCAGCAAAGATGTAAGGGGCTGCGAGAACACTGAAGCTTTCTTT,CASSKDVRGCENTEAFF
.,.,TRBJ2-5,TRBV6-1,TGTGCCAGCAGAAGTGGGGGCCAAGAGACCCAGTACTTC,CASRSGGQETQYF
.,few,TRBJ2-7,TRBV12-5,TGTGCTAGTGGTTCCGACAGCGGCGAGCAGTACTTC,CASGSDSGEQYF
.,.,TRBJ2-1,TRBV3-1,TGTGCCAGCAGCCAATTCAAGTCCTACTACAATGAGCAGTTCTTC,CASSQFKSYYNEQFF
TRBD2,.,TRBJ2-1,TRBV12-3/TRBV12-4,TGTGCCAGCAGACGCCCGGGACTAACTTTTACAACGAGACCTTACTTC,CASRRPGLTFTTRPYF
.,few,TRBJ2-2,TRBV12-3/TRBV12-4,TGTGCCAGCAGTCTTACAGGGCCGCCGGAGCTGTTTTTT,CASSLTGPPELFF
TRBD1,.,TRBJ1-1,TRBV28,TGTGCCAGCACCCCTGGACAGGGGGCGACAGCTGAAGCTTTCTTT,CASTPGQGATAEAFF
.,few,TRBJ1-1,TRBV12-3/TRBV12-4,TGTGCCAGCAGTTTCCTGGGGGCGCCTTCTGAAGCTTTCTTT,CASSFLGAPSEAFF
TRBD2,.,TRBJ2-3,TRBV20-1,TGCTGTGCTAGCGGCCTAGCGGGGGGGAGCACAGATACGCAGTATTTT,CCASGLAGGSTDTQYF
.,.,TRBJ2-3,TRBV7-2,TGTGCCAGCAGCTTCCCATCTACACTCACAGATACGCAGTATTTT,CASSFPSTLTDTQYF
.,.,TRBJ1-6,TRBV4-3,TGCGCCAGCAGCCAGTCACTAACCGCTTGGAATTCACCCCTCCACTTT,CASSQSLTAWNSPLHF
TRBD1,.,TRBJ2-7,TRBV2,TGTGCCAGCAGCGCCCGGGACAGGAGTAAATCCTACGAGCAGTACTTC,CASSARDRSKSYEQYF
.,.,TRBJ2-5,TRBV5-1,TGCGCCAGCAGCCCCGGACGGACGGATCAAGAGACCCAGTACTTC,CASSPGRTDQETQYF
.,.,TRBJ2-7,TRBV6-2/TRBV6-3,TGTGCCAGCAGTTACCGGAGGGCCGCCAGGGGGTTGTACGAGCAGTACTTC,CASSYRRAARGLYEQYF
.,.,TRBJ2-1,TRBV20-1,TGCAGTGCTAGGTACTTGGAGGGGAGGAGCTCCTACAATGAGCAGTTCTTC,CSARYLEGRSSYNEQFF
TRBD2,.,TRBJ2-2,TRBV20-1,TGCAGTGCTAGAGAAGCGGGGTTTAACACCGGGGAGCTGTTTTTT,CSAREAGFNTGELFF
TRBD2,few,TRBJ2-3,TRBV7-2,TGTGCCAGCAGCGCGCGACTAGCGGGGGGAACAGATACGCAGTATTTT,CASSARLAGGTDTQYF
TRBD1,once,TRBJ1-1,TRBV10-3,TGTGCCATCAGTGGCCCGGGACAGGGGTTAACTGAAGCTTTCTTT,CAISGPGQGLTEAFF
TRBD2,.,TRBJ2-1,TRBV19,TGTGCCAGTAGTAGCGGGAGTCTGTTGGATGAGCAGTTCTTC,CASSSGSLLDEQFF
TRBD1,.,TRBJ2-1,TRBV4-3,TGCGCCAGCAGCCGGAGACAGGGGCCCCAAAACAATGAGCAGTTCTTC,CASSRRQGPQNNEQFF
.,.,TRBJ2-1,TRBV4-3,TGCGCCAGCAGCCAAGATCTAGCGAGAGAGCAGTTCTTC,CASSQDLAREQFF
.,few,TRBJ2-2,TRBV11-2,TGTGCCAGCAGCCTCCCTCAGAAAGTGTTCAGGGTACCCGGGGAGCTGTTTTTT,CASSLPQKVFRVPGELFF
TRBD2,.,TRBJ2-1,TRBV5-1,TGCGCCAGCAGCTTGGGACTAGCGGGGGGAAGGCAGTTCTTC,CASSLGLAGGRQFF
TRBD2,few,TRBJ2-4,TRBV12-3/TRBV12-4,TGTGCCAGCAGTTCCTTTAGCGGGGGGGCCAAAAACATTCAGTACTTC,CASSSFSGGAKNIQYF
.,few,TRBJ1-1,TRBV2,TGTGCCAGCAGTGAACGGACGCGGAGCACTGAAGCTTTCTTT,CASSERTRSTEAFF
.,.,TRBJ2-2,TRBV7-9,TGTGCCAGCAGCTTGGACCCAGTCGGGGAGCTGTTTTTT,CASSLDPVGELFF
.,few,TRBJ1-1,TRBV20-1,TGCAGTGCTGCGGTTCTTAGGGGTTGGGGTAACACTGAAGCTTTCTTT,CSAAVLRGWGNTEAFF
.,.,TRBJ2-3,TRBV10-2,TGCGCCAGCAGTGAAGGCAGGGGGGCAAGTCCACTTGTTGCAGATACGCAGTATTTT,CASSEGRGASPLVADTQYF
TRBD1,.,TRBJ1-5,TRBV5-6,TGTGCCAGCAGCTTGGCCCTGGACAGGGGACACCCCCAGCATTTT,CASSLALDRGHPQHF
.,.,TRBJ2-7,TRBV10-3,TGTGCCATCAGTGAGTCCACGGGTAACTCCTACGAGCAGTACTTC,CAISESTGNSYEQYF
TRBD1,.,TRBJ1-3,TRBV29-1,TGCAGCGTGGGACAGGCGACTGGAAACACCATATATTTT,CSVGQATGNTIYF
TRBD2,many,TRBJ2-2,TRBV6-1,TGTGCCAGCAGGGTTAGCGGGGGGAGTCGCAACGGGGAGCTGTTTTTT,CASRVSGGSRNGELFF
TRBD2,.,TRBJ2-3,TRBV3-1,TGTGCCAGCAGCCCACTAGCGGGAGGATTCACAGATACGCAGTATTTT,CASSPLAGGFTDTQYF
.,.,TRBJ2-7,TRBV27,TGTGCCAGCAGTTTAGTGGGGATCCGGGAGCGCTCCTACGAGCAGTACTTC,CASSLVGIRERSYEQYF
.,.,TRBJ1-1,TRBV19,TGTGCCAGTATGGCAGGGAACACTGAAGCTTTCTTT,CASMAGNTEAFF
TRBD2,many,TRBJ2-4,TRBV20-1,TGCAGTGCTAGAGACGGGGGGGATGCCAAAAACATTCAGTACTTC,CSARDGGDAKNIQYF
.,few,TRBJ2-7,TRBV5-1,TGCGCCAGCAGTTCAGGGATAGTATACGAGCAGTACTTC,CASSSGIVYEQYF
TRBD2,.,TRBJ2-5,TRBV9,TGTGCCAGCAGCGTAGATGAACGGGGGGGCGAGGAGACCCAGTACTTC,CASSVDERGGEETQYF
TRBD1,many,TRBJ1-6,TRBV19,TGTGCCAGTAGTTACGACAGGGTGTATTCACCCCTCCACTTT,CASSYDRVYSPLHF
.,.,TRBJ2-7,TRBV3-1,TGTGCCAGCAGCCAAGGCCCTACTTCGAAGCAGTACTTC,CASSQGPTSKQYF
TRBD1,once,TRBJ1-1,TRBV4-1,TGCGCCAGCAGCCAGGGACAGGGGCCCGCTCGGTATGAAGCTTTCTTT,CASSQGQGPARYEAFF
.,few,TRBJ2-7,TRBV5-1,TGCGCCAGCAGCCGGGGAGGGGGAGGCGCTTACTACGAGCAGTACTTC,CASSRGGGGAYYEQYF
TRBD2,.,TRBJ2-3,TRBV20-1,TGCAGTGCTGGGGAGCCCGGGACTAGCGGGGGGAATACGCAGTATTTT,CSAGEPGTSGGNTQYF
.,many,TRBJ2-3,TRBV20-1,TGCAGTGCCCGTGGGGGTGCCGTGAGCACAGATACGCAGTATTTT,CSARGGAVSTDTQYF
.,many,TRBJ2-4,TRBV12-3/TRBV12-4,TGTGCCAGCAGTCGGACTGAAATAGCCAAAAACATTCAGTACTTC,CASSRTEIAKNIQYF
.,.,TRBJ2-1,TRBV6-5,TGTGCCAGCAGTTACTCTGGCGGGCCCCACAATGAGCAGTTCTTC,CASSYSGGPHNEQFF
.,few,TRBJ1-4,TRBV5-1,TGCGCCAGCAGCTTGGGGCAGGGACATAATGAAAAACTGTTTTTT,CASSLGQGHNEKLFF
.,.,TRBJ1-1,TRBV2,TGTGCCAGCAGTTGGCGGGAGCTGAACACTGAAGCTTTCTTT,CASSWRELNTEAFF
.,.,TRBJ2-5,TRBV6-1,TGTGCCAGCATTGCTCGGGGAGAGACCCAGTACTTC,CASIARGETQYF
.,.,TRBJ1-5,TRBV2,TGTGCCAGCAAAGGGACCCAAAATCAGCCCCAGCATTTT,CASKGTQNQPQHF
TRBD2,many,TRBJ2-5,TRBV6-1,TGTGCCAGCAGCCCTACTAGCGGGAAAGAGACCCAGTACTTC,CASSPTSGKETQYF